This T cell receptor (beta chain) was sequenced during a study of early T cells in non-severe SARS-CoV-2 infection. The overall study: Chains were not paired, and sequencing was done on bulk RNA from unsorted whole blood. The study, taken as a whole, reports: In VDJdb matching, anti-spike CD8 responses were favored while private and CD4 specificities went missing.

There are 14 residues in the CDR3. V lost 1 base, J lost 4 bases, and 10 bases lay in between. The germline gives CDR1 SEHNR, CDR2 FQNEAQ (reference sequence). TCRdb processed the 5' RACE reads anew with MiXCR; each CDR3 protein has one entry. The table records more than 20,000 distinct CDR3 sequences, over 3.5% of them present only once. This clonotype was recorded at least ten times. The antigen is undetermined. The sample consisted of whole blood. The gene calls are TRBV7-9 and TRBJ1-1; D perhaps matches TRBD1 (6 bases). This TCR was sampled from an adult who was a healthcare worker with PCR-confirmed SARS-CoV-2 infection or an uninfected control (not recorded which). The CDR3 DNA follows: TGTGCCAGCAGCTTAGTACAGGGAAGCACTGAAGCTTTCTTT. Protein sequence: CASSLVQGSTEAFF.